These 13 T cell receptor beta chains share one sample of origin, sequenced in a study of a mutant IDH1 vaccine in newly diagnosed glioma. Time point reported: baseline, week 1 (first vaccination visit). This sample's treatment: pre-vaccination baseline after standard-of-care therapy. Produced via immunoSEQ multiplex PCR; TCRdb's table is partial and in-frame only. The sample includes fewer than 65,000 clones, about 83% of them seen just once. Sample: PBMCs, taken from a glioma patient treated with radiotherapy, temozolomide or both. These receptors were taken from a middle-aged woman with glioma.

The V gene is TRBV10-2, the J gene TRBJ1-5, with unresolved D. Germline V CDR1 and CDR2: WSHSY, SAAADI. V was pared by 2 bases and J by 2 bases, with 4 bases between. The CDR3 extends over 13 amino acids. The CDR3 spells CASSENGNQPQHF. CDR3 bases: TGCGCCAGCAGTGAGAACGGCAATCAGCCCCAGCATTTT.

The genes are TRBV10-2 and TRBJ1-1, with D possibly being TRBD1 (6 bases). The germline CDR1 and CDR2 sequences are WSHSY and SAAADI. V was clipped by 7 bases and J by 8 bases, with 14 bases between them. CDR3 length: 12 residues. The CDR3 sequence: CASIGGQQEAFF. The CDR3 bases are TGCGCCAGCATCGGAGGACAGCAAGAAGCTTTCTTT.

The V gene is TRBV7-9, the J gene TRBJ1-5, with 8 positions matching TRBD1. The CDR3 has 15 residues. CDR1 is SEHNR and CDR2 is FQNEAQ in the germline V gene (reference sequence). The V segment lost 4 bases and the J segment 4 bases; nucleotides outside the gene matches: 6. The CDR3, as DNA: TGTGCCAGCAGCTCAACCAGGACAGGGAATCAGCCCCAGCATTTT. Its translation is CASSSTRTGNQPQHF.

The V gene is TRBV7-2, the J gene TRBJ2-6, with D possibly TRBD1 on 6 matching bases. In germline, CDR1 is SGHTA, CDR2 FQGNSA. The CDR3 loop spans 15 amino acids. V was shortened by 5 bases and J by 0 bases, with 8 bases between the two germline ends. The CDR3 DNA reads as TGTGCCAGCAGCGGACAGAGCTCTGGGGCCAACGTCCTGACTTTC. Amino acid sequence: CASSGQSSGANVLTF. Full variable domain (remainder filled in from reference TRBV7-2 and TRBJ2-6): GAGVSQSPSNKVTEKGKDVELRCDPISGHTALYWYRQSLGQGLEFLIYFQGNSAPDKSGLPSDRFSAERTGGSVSTLTIQRTQQEDSAVYLCASSGQSSGANVLTFGAGSRLTVL.

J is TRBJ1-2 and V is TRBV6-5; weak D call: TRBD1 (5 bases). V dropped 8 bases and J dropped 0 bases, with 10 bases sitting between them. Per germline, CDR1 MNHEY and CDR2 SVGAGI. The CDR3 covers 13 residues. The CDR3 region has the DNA TGTGCCAGCCGGGACTCTACTAACTATGGCTACACCTTC. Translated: CASRDSTNYGYTF.

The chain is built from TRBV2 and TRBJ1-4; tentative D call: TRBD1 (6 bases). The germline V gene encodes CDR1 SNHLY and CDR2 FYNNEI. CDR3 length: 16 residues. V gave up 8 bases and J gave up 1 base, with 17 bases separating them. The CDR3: CASGPGERKTNEKLFF. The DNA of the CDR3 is TGTGCCAGCGGGCCAGGGGAGAGGAAAACTAATGAAAAACTGTTTTTT. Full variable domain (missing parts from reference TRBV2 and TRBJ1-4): EPEVTQTPSHQVTQMGQEVILRCVPISNHLYFYWYRQILGQKVEFLVSFYNNEISEKSEIFDDQFSVERPDGSNFTLKIRSTKLEDSAMYFCASGPGERKTNEKLFFGSGTQLSVL.

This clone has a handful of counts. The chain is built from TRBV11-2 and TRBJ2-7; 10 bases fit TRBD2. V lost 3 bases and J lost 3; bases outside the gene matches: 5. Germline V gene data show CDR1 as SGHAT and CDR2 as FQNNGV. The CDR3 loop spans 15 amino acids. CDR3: CASSFLSGGDYEQYF. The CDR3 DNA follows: TGTGCCAGCAGCTTTCTAAGCGGGGGGGACTACGAGCAGTACTTC.

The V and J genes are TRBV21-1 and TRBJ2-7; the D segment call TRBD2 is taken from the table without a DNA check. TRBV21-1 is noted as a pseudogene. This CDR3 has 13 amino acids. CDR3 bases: TGTGCCAGCAGCCCATCCCGGGGGGCCGAGCAGTACTTC. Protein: CASSPSRGAEQYF.

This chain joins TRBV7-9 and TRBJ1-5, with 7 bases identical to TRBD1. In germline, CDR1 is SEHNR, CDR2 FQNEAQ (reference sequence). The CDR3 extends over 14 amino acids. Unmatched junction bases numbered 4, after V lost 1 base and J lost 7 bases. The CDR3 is CASSLGGGLQPQHF. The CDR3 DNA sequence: TGTGCCAGCAGCTTAGGAGGGGGCTTGCAGCCCCAGCATTTT.

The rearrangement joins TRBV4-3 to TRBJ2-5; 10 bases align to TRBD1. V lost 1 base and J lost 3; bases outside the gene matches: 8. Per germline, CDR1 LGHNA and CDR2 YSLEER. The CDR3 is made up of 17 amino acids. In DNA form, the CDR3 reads TGCGCCAGCAGCCAAGCGACAGGGGGCAAAATAGAAGAGACCCAGTACTTC. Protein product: CASSQATGGKIEETQYF.

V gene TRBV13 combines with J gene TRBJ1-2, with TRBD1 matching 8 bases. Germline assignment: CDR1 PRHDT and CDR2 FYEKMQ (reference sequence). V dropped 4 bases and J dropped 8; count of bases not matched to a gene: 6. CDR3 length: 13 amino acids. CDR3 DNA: TGTGCCAGCAGCTCCCGGACAGGGTGGGGCTACACCTTC. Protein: CASSSRTGWGYTF.

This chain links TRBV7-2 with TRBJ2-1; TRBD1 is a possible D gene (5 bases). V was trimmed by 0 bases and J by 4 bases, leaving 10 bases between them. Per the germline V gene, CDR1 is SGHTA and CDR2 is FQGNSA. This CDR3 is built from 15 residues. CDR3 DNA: TGTGCCAGCAGCTTAGCGGCAGGGAAATACAATGAGCAGTTCTTC. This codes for CASSLAAGKYNEQFF.

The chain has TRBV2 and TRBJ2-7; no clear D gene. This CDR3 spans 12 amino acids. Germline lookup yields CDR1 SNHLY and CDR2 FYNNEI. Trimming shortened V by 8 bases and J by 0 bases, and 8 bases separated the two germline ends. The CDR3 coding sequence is TGTGCCAGCGAGGACGTCTCCTACGAGCAGTACTTC. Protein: CASEDVSYEQYF.